Described below is a single TCR beta chain sequence and its context. This record comes from a study of T cells in Graves' hyperthyroidism and ophthalmopathy. Germline V CDR1 and CDR2: MGHRA, YSYEKL. The ends were cut back, 4 bases at V and 5 bases at J, with 12 bases in the middle. CDR3 length: 13 residues. What was amplified from RNA transcripts were TCR beta CDR3 regions. When the TCR CDR3 underwent first-round RT-PCR, the HTBI primer set was used. TCRdb used MiXCR to reprocess the multiplex PCR reads, holding one entry per CDR3 protein. The sample contains under 300,000 distinct CDR3 sequences, about 25% of which appear only once.

Sequencing was done on a sample of blood. This sequence joins TRBV4-1 and TRBJ2-7; no clear D gene. This receptor was taken from a man aged 35 to 55 with Graves' hyperthyroidism that later progressed to Graves' ophthalmopathy. CDR3: CASSLFQRDEQYF. The CDR3, as DNA: TGCGCCAGCAGCCTATTTCAGCGCGACGAGCAGTACTTC.